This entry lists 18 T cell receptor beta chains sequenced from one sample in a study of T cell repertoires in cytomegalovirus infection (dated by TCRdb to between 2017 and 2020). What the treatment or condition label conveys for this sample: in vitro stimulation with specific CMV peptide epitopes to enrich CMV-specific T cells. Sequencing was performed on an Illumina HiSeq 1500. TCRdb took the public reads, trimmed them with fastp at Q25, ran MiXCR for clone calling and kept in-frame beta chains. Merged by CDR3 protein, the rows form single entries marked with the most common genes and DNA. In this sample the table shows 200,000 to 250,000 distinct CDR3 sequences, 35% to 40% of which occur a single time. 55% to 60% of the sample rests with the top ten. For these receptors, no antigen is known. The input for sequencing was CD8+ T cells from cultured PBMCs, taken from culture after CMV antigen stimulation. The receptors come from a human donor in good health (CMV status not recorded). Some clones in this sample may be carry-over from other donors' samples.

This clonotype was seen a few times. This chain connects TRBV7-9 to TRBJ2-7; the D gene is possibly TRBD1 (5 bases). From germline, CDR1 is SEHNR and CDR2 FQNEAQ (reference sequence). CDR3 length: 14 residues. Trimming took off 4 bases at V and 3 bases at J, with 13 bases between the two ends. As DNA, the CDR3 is TGTGCCAGCAGCTCTACGGCGACAGACTACGAGCAGTACTTC. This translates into CASSSTATDYEQYF.

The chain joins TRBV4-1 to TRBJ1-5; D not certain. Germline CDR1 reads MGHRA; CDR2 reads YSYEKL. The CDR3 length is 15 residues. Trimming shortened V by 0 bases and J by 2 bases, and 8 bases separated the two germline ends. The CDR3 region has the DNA TGCGCCAGCAGCCAAGATTGGAGGGGCAATCAGCCCCAGCATTTT. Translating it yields CASSQDWRGNQPQHF.

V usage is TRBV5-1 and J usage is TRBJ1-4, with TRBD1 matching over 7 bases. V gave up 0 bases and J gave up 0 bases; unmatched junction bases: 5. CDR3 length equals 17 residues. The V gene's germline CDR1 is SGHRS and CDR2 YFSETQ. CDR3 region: CASSLAEGTATNEKLFF. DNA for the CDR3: TGCGCCAGCAGCTTGGCCGAGGGGACAGCAACTAATGAAAAACTGTTTTTT.

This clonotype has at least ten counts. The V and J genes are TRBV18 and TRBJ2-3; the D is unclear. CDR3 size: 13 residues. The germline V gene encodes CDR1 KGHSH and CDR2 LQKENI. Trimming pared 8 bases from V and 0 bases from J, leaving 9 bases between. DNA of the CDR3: TGTGCCAGCAGCCCCTACAGCACAGATACGCAGTATTTT. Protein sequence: CASSPYSTDTQYF.

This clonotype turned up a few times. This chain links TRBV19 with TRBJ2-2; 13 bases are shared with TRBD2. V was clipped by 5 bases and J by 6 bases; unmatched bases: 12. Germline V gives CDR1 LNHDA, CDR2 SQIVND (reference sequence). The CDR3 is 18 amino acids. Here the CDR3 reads CASSPQLAGGRPAGELFF. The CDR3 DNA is TGTGCCAGTAGTCCCCAACTAGCGGGAGGGCGCCCGGCCGGGGAGCTGTTTTTT.

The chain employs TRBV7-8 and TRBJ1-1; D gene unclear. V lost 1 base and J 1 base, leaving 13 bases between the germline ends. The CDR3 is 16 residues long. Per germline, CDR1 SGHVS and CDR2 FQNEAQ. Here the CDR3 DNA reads TGTGCCAGCAGCTTAGAGGAAGGACTCAAGAACACTGAAGCTTTCTTT. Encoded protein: CASSLEEGLKNTEAFF. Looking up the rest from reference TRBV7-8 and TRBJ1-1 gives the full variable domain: GAGVSQSPRYKVAKRGQDVALRCDPISGHVSLFWYQQALGQGPEFLTYFQNEAQLDKSGLPSDRFFAERPEGSVSTLKIQRTQQEDSAVYLCASSLEEGLKNTEAFFGQGTRLTVV.

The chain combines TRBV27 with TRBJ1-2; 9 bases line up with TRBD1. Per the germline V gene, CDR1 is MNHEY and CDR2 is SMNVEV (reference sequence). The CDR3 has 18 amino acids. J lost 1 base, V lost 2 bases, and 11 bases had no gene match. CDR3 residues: CASSLAGTGRGSNYGYTF. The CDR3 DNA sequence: TGTGCCAGCAGTTTAGCAGGGACAGGGAGGGGTAGTAACTATGGCTACACCTTC.

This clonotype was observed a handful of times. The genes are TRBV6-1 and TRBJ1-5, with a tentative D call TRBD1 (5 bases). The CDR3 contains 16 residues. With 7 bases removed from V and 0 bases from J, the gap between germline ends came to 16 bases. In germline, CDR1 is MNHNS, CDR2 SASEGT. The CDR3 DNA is TGTGCCAGCACGGATCTGGGGCATTATAGCAATCAGCCCCAGCATTTT. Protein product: CASTDLGHYSNQPQHF.

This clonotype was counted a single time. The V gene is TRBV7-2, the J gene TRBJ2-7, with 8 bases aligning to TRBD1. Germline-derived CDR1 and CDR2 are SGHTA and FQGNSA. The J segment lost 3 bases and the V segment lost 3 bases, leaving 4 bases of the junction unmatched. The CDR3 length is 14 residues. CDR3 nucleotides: TGTGCCAGCAGCTTGGGACAGGACTTCTACGAGCAGTACTTC. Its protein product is CASSLGQDFYEQYF.

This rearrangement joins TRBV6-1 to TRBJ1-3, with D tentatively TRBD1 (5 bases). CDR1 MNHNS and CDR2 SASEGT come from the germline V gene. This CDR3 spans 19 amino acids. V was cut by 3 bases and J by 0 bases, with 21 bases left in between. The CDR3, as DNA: TGTGCCAGCAGTGAGTGGGGGGTGTCCTCAGGGTACTCTGGAAACACCATATATTTT. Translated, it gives CASSEWGVSSGYSGNTIYF.

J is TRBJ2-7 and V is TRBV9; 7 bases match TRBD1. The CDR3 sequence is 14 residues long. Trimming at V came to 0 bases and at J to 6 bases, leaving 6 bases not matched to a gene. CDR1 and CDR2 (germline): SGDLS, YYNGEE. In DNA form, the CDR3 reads TGTGCCAGCAGCGTAGGGGGGCAGGGGGTCGAGCAGTACTTC. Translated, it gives CASSVGGQGVEQYF.

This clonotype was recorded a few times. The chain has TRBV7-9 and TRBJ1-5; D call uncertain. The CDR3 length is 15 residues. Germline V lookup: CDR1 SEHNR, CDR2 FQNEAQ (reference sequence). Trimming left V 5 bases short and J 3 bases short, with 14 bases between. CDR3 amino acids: CASSPLGQINQPQHF. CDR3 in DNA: TGTGCCAGCAGCCCCCTCGGGCAGATCAATCAGCCCCAGCATTTT. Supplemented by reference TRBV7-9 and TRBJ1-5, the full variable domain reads DTGVSQNPRHKITKRGQNVTFRCDPISEHNRLYWYRQTLGQGPEFLTYFQNEAQLEKSRLLSDRFSAERPKGSFSTLEIQRTEQGDSAMYLCASSPLGQINQPQHFGDGTRLSIL.

For the CDR3, the DNA is TGTGCCGCCGGGGGGGGCGAGACTACCCGATGGTATGAGCAGTTCTTC. Amino acids: CAAGGGETTRWYEQFF. V usage is TRBV7-9 and J usage is TRBJ2-1, with 8 bases lining up with TRBD2. Germline loops: CDR1 SEHNR, CDR2 FQNEAQ (reference sequence). The CDR3 is made up of 16 amino acids. The junction had 20 bases not matched to a gene; V was cut back by 11 bases and J by 8 bases.

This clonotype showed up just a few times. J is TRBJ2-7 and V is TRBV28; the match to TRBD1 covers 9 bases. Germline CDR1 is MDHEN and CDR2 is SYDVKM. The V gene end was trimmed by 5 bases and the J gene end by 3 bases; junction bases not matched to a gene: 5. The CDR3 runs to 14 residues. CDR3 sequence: CASSHLTGGYEQYF. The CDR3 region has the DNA TGTGCCAGCAGTCACCTGACAGGGGGCTACGAGCAGTACTTC.

CDR3 DNA sequence: TGTGCCAGCAGCCAAGGGAGAAGGGAGCAAGATAATTCACCCCTCCACTTT. Its protein product is CASSQGRREQDNSPLHF. The chain is built from TRBV3-1 and TRBJ1-6; D remains unclear. Germline CDR1 reads LGHDT; CDR2 reads YNNKEL (reference sequence). The CDR3 is 17 residues long. The V end was cut by 1 base, the J end by 5 bases, with 15 bases between.

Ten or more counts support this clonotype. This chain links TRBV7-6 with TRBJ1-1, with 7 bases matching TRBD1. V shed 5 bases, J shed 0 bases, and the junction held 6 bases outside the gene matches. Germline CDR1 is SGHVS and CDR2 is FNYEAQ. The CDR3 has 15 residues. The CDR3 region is CASSPRQGLNTEAFF. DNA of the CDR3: TGTGCCAGCAGCCCCCGACAGGGCTTGAACACTGAAGCTTTCTTT.

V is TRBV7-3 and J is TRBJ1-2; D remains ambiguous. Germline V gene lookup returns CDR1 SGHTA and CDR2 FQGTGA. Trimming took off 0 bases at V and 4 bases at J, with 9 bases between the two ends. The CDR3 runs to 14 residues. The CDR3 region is CASSLTGEAYGYTF. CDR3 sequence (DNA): TGTGCCAGCAGCTTAACCGGGGAGGCCTATGGCTACACCTTC.

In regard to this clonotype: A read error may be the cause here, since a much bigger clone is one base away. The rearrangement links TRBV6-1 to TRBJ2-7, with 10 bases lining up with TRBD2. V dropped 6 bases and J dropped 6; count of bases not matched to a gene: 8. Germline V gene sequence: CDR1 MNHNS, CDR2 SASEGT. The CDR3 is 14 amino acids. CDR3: CASRSTSGVGEQYF. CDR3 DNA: TGTGCCAGCAGAAGCACTAGCGGGGTAGGCGAGCAGTACTTC.